This is a list of T cell receptor beta chains from one sample in a study of T cell repertoires in cytomegalovirus infection. TCRdb fed the reads into MiXCR, producing one record per CDR3 protein. The table shows around 310,000 distinct CDR3 sequences, with 17% occurring only once. Sequencing was carried out using PBMCs. The source is a human donor in good health (CMV status not recorded). Some clones in this sample may be carry-over from other donors' samples. Each CDR3 is given with its conserved first and last residue. A D gene is named only where the DNA matches it firmly. Size is stated for part of the rows, as once, few or many counts, or as a class when the clone is expanded.

TRBV27	NA	TRBJ1-1	NA	TGTGCCAGCAGCTCCCTTTCCGGACTAATGAACACTGAAGCTTTCTTT	CASSSLSGLMNTEAFF
TRBV6-5	TRBD2	TRBJ2-5	NA	TGTGCCAGCAGTTACCGTCTAGCGGGGGGCCTTGAGACCCAGTACTTC	CASSYRLAGGLETQYF
TRBV7-2	TRBD2	TRBJ2-7	many	TGTGCCAGCAGCTTACCGGGGGGGCGGCTCTACGAGCAGTACTTC	CASSLPGGRLYEQYF
TRBV20-1	NA	TRBJ1-1	NA	TGCAGTGCTAGAGCTGGGGGATCGGTGAGCACTGAAGCTTTCTTT	CSARAGGSVSTEAFF
TRBV7-9	NA	TRBJ2-1	NA	TGTGCCAGCAGTCCCCAGGTGCGGGGCGAGCAGTTCTTC	CASSPQVRGEQFF
TRBV27	NA	TRBJ2-7	many	TGTGCCAGCAGTCTACCACCTTTCTACGAGCAGTACTTC	CASSLPPFYEQYF
TRBV7-8	NA	TRBJ2-7	NA	TGTGCCAGCAGCTTAGCAGGCTTCTCCTACGAGCAGTACTTC	CASSLAGFSYEQYF
TRBV2	TRBD2	TRBJ2-7	NA	TGTGCCAGCATTTCGGGACTAGGGTTCTACGAGCAGTACTTC	CASISGLGFYEQYF
TRBV12-3/TRBV12-4	NA	TRBJ2-1	NA	TGTGCCAGCAGTTTACTTGGCGTCAGGGGTACTGAGCAGTTCTTC	CASSLLGVRGTEQFF
TRBV15	NA	TRBJ1-5	NA	TGTGCCACCAGCAGTATAAGGAGCAATCAGCCCCAGCATTTT	CATSSIRSNQPQHF
TRBV28	NA	TRBJ1-5	few	TGTGCCAGCAGTCGCGACAATATTGGGCTGAGCAATCAGCCCCAGCATTTT	CASSRDNIGLSNQPQHF
TRBV7-2	TRBD1	TRBJ1-3	many	TGTGCCAGCAGCTTAGGGACAGGGATCCTCATGGACGGAAACACCATATATTTT	CASSLGTGILMDGNTIYF
TRBV6-5	NA	TRBJ1-5	many	TGTGCCAGCAGGCTTAACCTGGCGAATCAGCCCCAGCATTTT	CASRLNLANQPQHF
TRBV4-1	TRBD1	TRBJ2-1	NA	TGCGCCAGCAGCCAAGGTGACAGGGTGGCCTACAATGAGCAGTTCTTC	CASSQGDRVAYNEQFF
TRBV27	TRBD2	TRBJ2-3	few	TGTGCCAGCAGTTTATTAGCGGGGGCATACACAGATACGCAGTATTTT	CASSLLAGAYTDTQYF
TRBV6-5	NA	TRBJ2-5	NA	TGTGCCAGCAGCCTAGGACCGTACCAAGAGACCCAGTACTTC	CASSLGPYQETQYF
TRBV6-6	TRBD2	TRBJ2-2	few	TGTGCCAGCAGTTACCCGGGGGGGTCGGACACCGGGGAGCTGTTTTTT	CASSYPGGSDTGELFF
TRBV10-3	NA	TRBJ2-3	few	TGTGCCATCAGTGAGCCCCCCTACGGGGCCCTCACAGATACGCAGTATTTT	CAISEPPYGALTDTQYF
TRBV5-4	NA	TRBJ1-1	NA	TGTGCCAGCAGCCCAAGGGGGGCGACGGTGAACACTGAAGCTTTCTTT	CASSPRGATVNTEAFF
TRBV20-1	NA	TRBJ1-1	few	TGCAGTGCTAGAGATTTTAGGAGGGGTCGCACTGAAGCTTTCTTT	CSARDFRRGRTEAFF
TRBV5-1	TRBD2	TRBJ2-3	many	TGCGCCAGCAGACTAGCGGGGATCACAGATACGCAGTATTTT	CASRLAGITDTQYF
TRBV12-3/TRBV12-4	TRBD1	TRBJ1-2	once	TGTGCCAGCAGTTTGGACAGGGATGAAGGCTATGGCTACACCTTC	CASSLDRDEGYGYTF
TRBV2	NA	TRBJ2-7	many	TGTGCCAGCAGTGACAGGACGACAGGGAGGGAGCAGTACTTC	CASSDRTTGREQYF
TRBV9	NA	TRBJ1-3	few	TGTGCCAGCAGCGTACACGTCTCTGGAAACACCATATATTTT	CASSVHVSGNTIYF
TRBV12-3/TRBV12-4	TRBD2	TRBJ2-1	NA	TGTGCCGGCGGGACTAGCGGGGGGGTGGAGCAGTTCTTC	CAGGTSGGVEQFF
TRBV5-1	NA	TRBJ1-1	NA	TGCGCCAGCAGCTTGGCACGTGACGGGAACACTGAAGCTTTCTTT	CASSLARDGNTEAFF
TRBV4-2	NA	TRBJ1-5	many	TGTGCCAGCAGCCAAGATAGAGCGACAGCCTTTAATCAGCCCCAGCATTTT	CASSQDRATAFNQPQHF
TRBV20-1	TRBD1	TRBJ1-2	NA	TGCAGTGCTAGAGGGCCAGGAGTCTCCCGGACAGGGGAAGGCTACACCTTC	CSARGPGVSRTGEGYTF
TRBV20-1	TRBD2	TRBJ2-3	few	TGCAGTGCTAGAGCAATACGGGGGGGCGGAGATACGCAGTATTTT	CSARAIRGGGDTQYF
TRBV20-1	NA	TRBJ2-7	NA	TGCAGTGCTCTGCGGGGACAGCTCTACGAGCAGTACTTC	CSALRGQLYEQYF
TRBV28	NA	TRBJ2-7	NA	TGTGCCAGCAGTTCGACGACAGGAATCTACGAGCAGTACTTC	CASSSTTGIYEQYF
TRBV7-2	NA	TRBJ2-7	many	TGTGCCAGCAGCTTAGGCCAGGACCGCCTCTACGAGCAGTACTTC	CASSLGQDRLYEQYF
TRBV6-6	NA	TRBJ1-5	NA	TGTGCCAGCACGTCGGGTCAGCCCCAGCATTTT	CASTSGQPQHF
TRBV19	NA	TRBJ2-7	few	TGTGCCAGTAGTATAACGCACCCCCCCTACGAGCAGTACTTC	CASSITHPPYEQYF
TRBV4-1	NA	TRBJ2-7	few	TGCGCCAGCAGCCGTGATTGGGTTCTTGTTGACGAGCAGTACTTC	CASSRDWVLVDEQYF
TRBV6-1	NA	TRBJ2-7	NA	TGTGCCAGCAGTACTCAGGGTCCCTACGAGCAGTACTTC	CASSTQGPYEQYF
TRBV4-2	NA	TRBJ1-2	NA	TGTGCCAGCAGCCAAGATCAAACAGCCAGTCTCGGCTACACCTTC	CASSQDQTASLGYTF
TRBV11-2	NA	TRBJ2-7	few	TGTGCCAGCAGCCTAGGGGGGGCCCAGAGTACCTACGAGCAGTACTTC	CASSLGGAQSTYEQYF
TRBV28	NA	TRBJ1-1	many	TGTGCCAGCAGTTTGGGGAAGGGCCTCTGGAGATCGGTGAACACTGAAGCTTTCTTT	CASSLGKGLWRSVNTEAFF
TRBV6-6	TRBD1	TRBJ1-6	many	TGTGCCAGCAGGACCGGGACAGGGCTCAGCTCCTATAATTCACCCCTCCACTTT	CASRTGTGLSSYNSPLHF
TRBV20-1	NA	TRBJ2-2	few	TGCAGTGCTAGAGAACACGGGGAGCTGTTTTTT	CSAREHGELFF
TRBV28	TRBD1	TRBJ1-5	many	TGTGCCAGCAGTCCGCGACAGGGATCGGGCAATCAGCCCCAGCATTTT	CASSPRQGSGNQPQHF
TRBV7-2	NA	TRBJ1-5	NA	TGTGCCAGCGGGGGGGCCTGGGGCAATCAGCCCCAGCATTTT	CASGGAWGNQPQHF
TRBV20-1	NA	TRBJ2-1	many	TGCAGTGCTCCGCAGGGCTACAATGAGCAGTTCTTC	CSAPQGYNEQFF
TRBV18	TRBD1	TRBJ2-7	NA	TGTGCCAGCTCACCCGACAGGGCCCACGAGCAGTACTTC	CASSPDRAHEQYF
TRBV7-9	NA	TRBJ1-5	many	TGTGCCAGCAGCTTATCCGGGGATCAGCCCCAGCATTTT	CASSLSGDQPQHF
TRBV28	NA	TRBJ1-6	NA	TGTGCCAGCAGTGCCCAAAATTCACCCCTCCACTTT	CASSAQNSPLHF
TRBV7-8	NA	TRBJ1-1	many	TGTGCCACCGAATTGGACAGTCACATGAACACTGAAGCTTTCTTT	CATELDSHMNTEAFF
TRBV5-1	TRBD2	TRBJ2-5	NA	TGCGCCAGCAGTTTAGCGGGGGCCTCGCAAGAGACCCAGTACTTC	CASSLAGASQETQYF
TRBV11-3	TRBD2	TRBJ2-1	few	TGTGCCAGCAGCTCCCTCGGGGAGGGTGAGCAGTTCTTC	CASSSLGEGEQFF
TRBV6-2/TRBV6-3	NA	TRBJ2-7	many	TGTGCCAGCAGTTCTCAACTCCACGGGACGGAGGCCTACGAGCAGTACTTC	CASSSQLHGTEAYEQYF
TRBV6-1	NA	TRBJ1-4	few	TGTGCCAGCAGTAACACCTTCAGGGTCACTAATGAAAAACTGTTTTTT	CASSNTFRVTNEKLFF
TRBV7-6	TRBD2	TRBJ2-3	many	TGTGCCAGCAGCGGAATTGTAGGACTAGCGGATGCGACGGCATGGGATACGCAGTATTTT	CASSGIVGLADATAWDTQYF
TRBV2	TRBD1	TRBJ1-6	NA	TGTGCCAGCAGTGTGGGACAGGGAGGATCCTATAATTCACCCCTCCACTTT	CASSVGQGGSYNSPLHF
TRBV7-8	TRBD1	TRBJ2-7	many	TGTGCCAGCAGCTCCCGTGGGACAGACCGGAACTACGAGCAGTACTTC	CASSSRGTDRNYEQYF
TRBV28	TRBD1	TRBJ1-1	few	TGTGCCAGCAGCACCACAGGGGGTCAGAACACTGAAGCTTTCTTT	CASSTTGGQNTEAFF
TRBV18	NA	TRBJ2-7	few	TGTGCCAGCTCACCCCCCGGAGGGCCACGCGAGCAGTACTTC	CASSPPGGPREQYF
TRBV6-1	NA	TRBJ1-5	many	TGTGCCAGCAGTGGACGAAGCTCGGGCAATCAGCCCCAGCATTTT	CASSGRSSGNQPQHF
TRBV18	NA	TRBJ1-1	NA	TGTGCCAGCTCACCGACAGACGGCACAAATGGAGCTTTCTTT	CASSPTDGTNGAFF
TRBV7-2	NA	TRBJ1-2	many	TGTGCCAGCAGCTTAATGGTGCGAGGGGGGGCGAACTATGGCTACACCTTC	CASSLMVRGGANYGYTF